This T cell receptor (beta chain) was observed in a study of cytomegalovirus exposure and HLA in healthy donors. Germline V gene data show CDR1 as SQVTM and CDR2 as ANQGSEA. Trimming stripped 4 bases from V and 2 bases from J, with 12 bases between. CDR3 length: 13 residues. Amplification used 60 Vbeta primers and 13 Jbeta primers. Produced via immunoSEQ multiplex PCR; TCRdb's table is partial and in-frame only. Of roughly 180,000 clones in the sample, 82% were seen once. This TCR was sampled from a man aged 35-49 years in good health and CMV-seronegative. Sequencing was performed on PBMCs. The chain has TRBV29-1 and TRBJ2-7; possibly TRBD2 for D (7 bases). CDR3 coding DNA: TGCAGCGTTGTAGGGGGGGCGCCCTACGAGCAGTACTTC. Translated: CSVVGGAPYEQYF.